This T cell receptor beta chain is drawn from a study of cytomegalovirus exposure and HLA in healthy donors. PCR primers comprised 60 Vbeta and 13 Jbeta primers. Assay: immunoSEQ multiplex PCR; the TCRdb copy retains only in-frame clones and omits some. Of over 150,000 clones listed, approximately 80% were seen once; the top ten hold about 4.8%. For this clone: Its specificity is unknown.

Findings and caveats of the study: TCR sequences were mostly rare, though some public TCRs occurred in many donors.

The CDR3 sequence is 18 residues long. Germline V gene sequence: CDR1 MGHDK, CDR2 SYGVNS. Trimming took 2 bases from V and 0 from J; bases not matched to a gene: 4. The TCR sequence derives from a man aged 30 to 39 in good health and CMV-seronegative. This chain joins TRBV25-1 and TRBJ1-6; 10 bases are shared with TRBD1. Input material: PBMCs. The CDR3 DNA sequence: TGTGCCAGCAGTGAAATGGGACAGGGGAGCTCCTATAATTCACCCCTCCACTTT. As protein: CASSEMGQGSSYNSPLHF.